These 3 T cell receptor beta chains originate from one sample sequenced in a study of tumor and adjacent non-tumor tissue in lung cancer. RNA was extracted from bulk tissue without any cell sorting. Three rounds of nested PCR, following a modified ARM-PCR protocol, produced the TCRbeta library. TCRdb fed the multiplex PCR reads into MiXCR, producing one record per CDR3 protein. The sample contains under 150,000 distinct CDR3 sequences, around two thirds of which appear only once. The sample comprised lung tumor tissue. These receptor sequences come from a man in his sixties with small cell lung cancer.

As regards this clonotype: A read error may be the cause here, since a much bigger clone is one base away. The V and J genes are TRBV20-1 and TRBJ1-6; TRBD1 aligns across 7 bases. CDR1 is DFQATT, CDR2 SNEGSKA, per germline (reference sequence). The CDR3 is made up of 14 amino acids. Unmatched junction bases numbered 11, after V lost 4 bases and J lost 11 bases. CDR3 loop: CSATMDRINPPLHF. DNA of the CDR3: TGCAGTGCTACAATGGACAGGATCAATCCACCCCTCCACTTT.

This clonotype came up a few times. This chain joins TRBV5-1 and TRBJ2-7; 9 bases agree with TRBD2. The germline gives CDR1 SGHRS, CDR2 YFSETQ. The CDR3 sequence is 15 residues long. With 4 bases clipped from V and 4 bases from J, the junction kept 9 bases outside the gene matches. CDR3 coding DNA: TGCGCCAGCAGCCCCGGGGCTAGCGGGACGTACGAGCAGTACTTC. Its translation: CASSPGASGTYEQYF.

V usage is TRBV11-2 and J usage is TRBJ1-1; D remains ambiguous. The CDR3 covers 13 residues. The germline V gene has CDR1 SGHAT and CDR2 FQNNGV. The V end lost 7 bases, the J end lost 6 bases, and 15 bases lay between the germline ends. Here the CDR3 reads CASTPVWLSEAFF. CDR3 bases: TGTGCCAGCACGCCGGTGTGGTTATCTGAAGCTTTCTTT.